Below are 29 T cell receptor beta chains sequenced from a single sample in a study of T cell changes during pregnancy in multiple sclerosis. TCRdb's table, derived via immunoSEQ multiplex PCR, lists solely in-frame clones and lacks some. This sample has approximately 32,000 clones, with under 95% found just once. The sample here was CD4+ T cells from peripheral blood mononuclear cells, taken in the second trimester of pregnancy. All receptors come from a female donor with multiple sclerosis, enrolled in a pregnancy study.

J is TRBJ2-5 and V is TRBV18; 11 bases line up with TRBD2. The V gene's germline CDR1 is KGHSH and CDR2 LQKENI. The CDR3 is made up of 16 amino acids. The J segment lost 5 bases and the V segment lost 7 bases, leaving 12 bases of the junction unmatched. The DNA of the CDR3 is TGTGCCAGCTACACGGTAGCGGGAGGGCCGGGGGAGACCCAGTACTTC. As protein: CASYTVAGGPGETQYF.

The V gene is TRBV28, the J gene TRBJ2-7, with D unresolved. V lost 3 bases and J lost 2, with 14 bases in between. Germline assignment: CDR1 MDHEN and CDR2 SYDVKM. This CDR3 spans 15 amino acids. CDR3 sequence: CASSFSPTETYEQYF. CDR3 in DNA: TGTGCCAGCAGTTTTTCGCCCACGGAGACCTACGAGCAGTACTTC.

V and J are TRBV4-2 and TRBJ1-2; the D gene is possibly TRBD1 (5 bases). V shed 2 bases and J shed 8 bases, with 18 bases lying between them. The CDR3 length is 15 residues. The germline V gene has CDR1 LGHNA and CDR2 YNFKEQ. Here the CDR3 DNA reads TGTGCCAGCAGCCAAAGGGTGTCAGGGTTGGGCGGCTACACCTTC. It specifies CASSQRVSGLGGYTF.

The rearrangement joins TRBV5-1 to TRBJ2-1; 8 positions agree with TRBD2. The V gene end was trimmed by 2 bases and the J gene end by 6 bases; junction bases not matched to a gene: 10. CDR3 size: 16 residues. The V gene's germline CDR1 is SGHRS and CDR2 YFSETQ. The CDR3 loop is CASSLRPREVANEQFF. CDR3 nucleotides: TGCGCCAGCAGCTTAAGGCCGCGGGAGGTCGCCAATGAGCAGTTCTTC.

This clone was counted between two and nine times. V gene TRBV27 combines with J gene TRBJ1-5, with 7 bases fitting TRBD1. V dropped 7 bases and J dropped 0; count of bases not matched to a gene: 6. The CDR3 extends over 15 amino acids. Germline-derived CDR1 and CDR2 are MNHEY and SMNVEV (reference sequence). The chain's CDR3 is CASKQGVISNQPQHF. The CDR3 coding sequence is TGTGCCAGCAAGCAGGGGGTTATTAGCAATCAGCCCCAGCATTTT.

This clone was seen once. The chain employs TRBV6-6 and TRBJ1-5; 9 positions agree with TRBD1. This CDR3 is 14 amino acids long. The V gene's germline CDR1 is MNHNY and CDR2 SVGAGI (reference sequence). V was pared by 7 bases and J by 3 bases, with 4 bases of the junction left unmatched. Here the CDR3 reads CASTRTGDNQPQHF. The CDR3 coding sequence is TGTGCCAGCACCAGGACAGGGGACAATCAGCCCCAGCATTTT.

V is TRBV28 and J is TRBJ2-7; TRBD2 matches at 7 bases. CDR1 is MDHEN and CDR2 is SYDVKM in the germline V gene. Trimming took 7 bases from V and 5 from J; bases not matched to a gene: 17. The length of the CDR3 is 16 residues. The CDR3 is CASTPGGPNLPNEQYF. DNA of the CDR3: TGTGCCAGCACCCCGGGGGGACCGAATCTTCCTAACGAGCAGTACTTC.

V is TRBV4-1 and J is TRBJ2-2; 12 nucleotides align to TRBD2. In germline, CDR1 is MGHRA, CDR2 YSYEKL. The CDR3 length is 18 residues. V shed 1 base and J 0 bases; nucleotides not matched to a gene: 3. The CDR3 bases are TGCGCCAGCAGCCAAGCCCCTAGCGGGAGGGCGAACACCGGGGAGCTGTTTTTT. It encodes CASSQAPSGRANTGELFF.

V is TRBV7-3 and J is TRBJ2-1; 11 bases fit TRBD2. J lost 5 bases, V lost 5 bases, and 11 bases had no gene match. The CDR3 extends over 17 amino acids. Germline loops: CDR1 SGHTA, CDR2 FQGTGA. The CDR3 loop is CASSPRSTSGRHNEQFF. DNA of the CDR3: TGTGCCAGCAGCCCGCGATCAACTAGCGGGAGACACAATGAGCAGTTCTTC.

CDR3 nucleotides: TGTGCCAGCAGCGGCAGCTATGGCTACACCTTC. It yields the protein CASSGSYGYTF. The V call is TRBV14, the J call TRBJ1-2; no firm D call. Trimming cost V 5 bases and J 4 bases, with 5 bases left between them. CDR1 and CDR2 (germline): SGHDN, FVKESK. The CDR3 consists of 11 residues.

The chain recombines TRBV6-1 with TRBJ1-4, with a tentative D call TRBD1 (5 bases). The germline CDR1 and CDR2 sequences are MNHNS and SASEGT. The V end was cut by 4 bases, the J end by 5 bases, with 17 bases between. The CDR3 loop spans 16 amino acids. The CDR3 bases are TGTGCCAGCAGTGCCCCTCAGGGCCGCCTAAATGAAAAACTGTTTTTT. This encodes CASSAPQGRLNEKLFF.

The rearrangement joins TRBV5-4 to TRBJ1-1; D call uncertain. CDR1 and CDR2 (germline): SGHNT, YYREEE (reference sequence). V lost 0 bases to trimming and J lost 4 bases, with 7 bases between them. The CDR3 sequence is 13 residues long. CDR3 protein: CASSLGRATEAFF. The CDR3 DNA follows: TGTGCCAGCAGCTTGGGGCGGGCCACTGAAGCTTTCTTT.

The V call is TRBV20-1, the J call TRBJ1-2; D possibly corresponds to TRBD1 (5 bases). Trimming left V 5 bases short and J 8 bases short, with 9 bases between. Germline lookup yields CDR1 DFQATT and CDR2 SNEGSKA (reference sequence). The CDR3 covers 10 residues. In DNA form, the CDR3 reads TGCAGTGCTCCGGACACGGGCTACACCTTC. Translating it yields CSAPDTGYTF.

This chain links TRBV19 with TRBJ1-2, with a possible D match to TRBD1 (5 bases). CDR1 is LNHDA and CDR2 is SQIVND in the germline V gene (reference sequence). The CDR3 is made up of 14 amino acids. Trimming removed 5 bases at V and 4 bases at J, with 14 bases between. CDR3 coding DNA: TGTGCCAGTAGTTACCCGGGACTTATCTATGGCTACACCTTC. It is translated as CASSYPGLIYGYTF.

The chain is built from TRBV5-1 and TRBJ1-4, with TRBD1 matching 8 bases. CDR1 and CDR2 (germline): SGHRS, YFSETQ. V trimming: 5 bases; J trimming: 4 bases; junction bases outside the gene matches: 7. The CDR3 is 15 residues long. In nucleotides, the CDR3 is TGCGCCAGCAGGGGCAGGGGGCTAGATAATGAAAAACTGTTTTTT. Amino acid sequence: CASRGRGLDNEKLFF.

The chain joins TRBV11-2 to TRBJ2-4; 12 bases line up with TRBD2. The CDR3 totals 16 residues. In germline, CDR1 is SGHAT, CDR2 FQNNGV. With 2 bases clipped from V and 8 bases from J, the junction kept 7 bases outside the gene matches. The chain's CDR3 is CASSLTLTSGRYIQYF. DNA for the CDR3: TGTGCCAGCAGCTTAACGCTTACTAGCGGGAGGTACATTCAGTACTTC.

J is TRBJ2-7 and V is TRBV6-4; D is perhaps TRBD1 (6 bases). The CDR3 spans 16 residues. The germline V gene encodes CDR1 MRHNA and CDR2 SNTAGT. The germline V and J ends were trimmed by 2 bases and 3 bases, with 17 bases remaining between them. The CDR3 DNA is TGTGCCAGCAGTGACGCTTCCCGGGACAAGAACTACGAGCAGTACTTC. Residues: CASSDASRDKNYEQYF.

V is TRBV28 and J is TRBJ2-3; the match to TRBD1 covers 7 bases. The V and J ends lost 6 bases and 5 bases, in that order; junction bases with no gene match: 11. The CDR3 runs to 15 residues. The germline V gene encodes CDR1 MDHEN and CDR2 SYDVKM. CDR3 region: CASRLDPTGRDTQYF. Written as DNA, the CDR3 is TGTGCCAGCAGACTTGACCCGACAGGGAGAGATACGCAGTATTTT. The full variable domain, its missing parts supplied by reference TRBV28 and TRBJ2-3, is DVKVTQSSRYLVKRTGEKVFLECVQDMDHENMFWYRQDPGLGLRLIYFSYDVKMKEKGDIPEGYSVSREKKERFSLILESASTNQTSMYLCASRLDPTGRDTQYFGPGTRLTVL.

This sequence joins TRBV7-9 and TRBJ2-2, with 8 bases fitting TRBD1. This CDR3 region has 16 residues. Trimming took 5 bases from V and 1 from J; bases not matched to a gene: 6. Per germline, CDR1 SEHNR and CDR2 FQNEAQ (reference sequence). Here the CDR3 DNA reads TGTGCCAGCAGCCCACGGACAGGGTTGAACACCGGGGAGCTGTTTTTT. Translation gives CASSPRTGLNTGELFF. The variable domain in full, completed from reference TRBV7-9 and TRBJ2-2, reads DTGVSQNPRHKITKRGQNVTFRCDPISEHNRLYWYRQTLGQGPEFLTYFQNEAQLEKSRLLSDRFSAERPKGSFSTLEIQRTEQGDSAMYLCASSPRTGLNTGELFFGEGSRLTVL.

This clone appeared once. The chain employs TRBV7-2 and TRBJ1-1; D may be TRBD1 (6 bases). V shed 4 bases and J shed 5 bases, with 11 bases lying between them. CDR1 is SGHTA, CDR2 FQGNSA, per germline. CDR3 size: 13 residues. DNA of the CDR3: TGTGCCAGCAGCTCCTTCCAGGGGACTGAAGCTTTCTTT. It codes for CASSSFQGTEAFF. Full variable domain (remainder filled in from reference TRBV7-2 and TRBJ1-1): GAGVSQSPSNKVTEKGKDVELRCDPISGHTALYWYRQSLGQGLEFLIYFQGNSAPDKSGLPSDRFSAERTGGSVSTLTIQRTQQEDSAVYLCASSSFQGTEAFFGQGTRLTVV.

CDR3 DNA: TGCGCCAGCAGCTTGGGGTTCGGGACAGGGCGTGAAAAACTGTTTTTT. It is translated as CASSLGFGTGREKLFF. The chain uses TRBV5-1 and TRBJ1-4; 9 nucleotides match TRBD1. The junction had 7 bases not matched to a gene; V was cut back by 0 bases and J by 7 bases. The CDR3 runs 16 residues. The germline CDR1 and CDR2 sequences are SGHRS and YFSETQ.

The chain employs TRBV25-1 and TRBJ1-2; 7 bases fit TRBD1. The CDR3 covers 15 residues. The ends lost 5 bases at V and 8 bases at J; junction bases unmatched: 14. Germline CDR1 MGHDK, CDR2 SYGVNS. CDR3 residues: CASSPRRRGLGGYTF. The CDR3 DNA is TGTGCCAGCAGTCCCCGACGGAGGGGGCTGGGGGGCTACACCTTC.

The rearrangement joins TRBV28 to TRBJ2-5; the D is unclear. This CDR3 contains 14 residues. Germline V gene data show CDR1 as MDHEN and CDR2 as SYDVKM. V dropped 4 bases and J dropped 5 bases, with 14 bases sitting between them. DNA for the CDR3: TGTGCCAGCAGTTCCGGGTCTCGACCCGAGACCCAGTACTTC. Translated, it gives CASSSGSRPETQYF.

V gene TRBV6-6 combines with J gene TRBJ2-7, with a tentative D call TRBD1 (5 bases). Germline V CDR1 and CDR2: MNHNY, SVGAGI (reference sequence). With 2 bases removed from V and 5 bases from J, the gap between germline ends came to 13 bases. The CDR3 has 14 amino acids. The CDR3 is CASSYDPGLHEQYF. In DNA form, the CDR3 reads TGTGCCAGCAGTTACGATCCAGGGTTACACGAGCAGTACTTC.

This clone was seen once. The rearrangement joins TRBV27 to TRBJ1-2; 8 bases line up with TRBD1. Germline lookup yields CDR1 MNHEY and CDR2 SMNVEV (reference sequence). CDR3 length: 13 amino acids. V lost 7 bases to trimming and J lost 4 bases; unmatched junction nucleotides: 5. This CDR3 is CASTWTGLYGYTF. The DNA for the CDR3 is TGTGCCAGCACCTGGACAGGGCTCTATGGCTACACCTTC.

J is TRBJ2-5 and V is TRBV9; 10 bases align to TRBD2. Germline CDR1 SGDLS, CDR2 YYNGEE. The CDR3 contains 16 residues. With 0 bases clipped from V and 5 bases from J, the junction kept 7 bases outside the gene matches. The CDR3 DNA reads TGTGCCAGCAGCGTAGGGCTAGCGGGAGTCGAGGAGACCCAGTACTTC. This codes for CASSVGLAGVEETQYF.

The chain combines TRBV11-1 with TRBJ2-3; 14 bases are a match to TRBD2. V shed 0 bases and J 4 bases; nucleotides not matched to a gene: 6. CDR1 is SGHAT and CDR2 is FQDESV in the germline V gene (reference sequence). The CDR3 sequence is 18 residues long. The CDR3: CASSLALGLAGVADTQYF. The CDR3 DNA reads TGTGCCAGCAGCTTAGCGCTGGGACTAGCGGGAGTTGCAGATACGCAGTATTTT.

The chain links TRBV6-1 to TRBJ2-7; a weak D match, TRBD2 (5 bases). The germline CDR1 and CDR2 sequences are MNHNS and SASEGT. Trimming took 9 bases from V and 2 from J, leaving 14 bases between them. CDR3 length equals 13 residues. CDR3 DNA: TGTGCCAGGAACGGGGTTTGGGCCTACGAGCAGTACTTC. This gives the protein CARNGVWAYEQYF.

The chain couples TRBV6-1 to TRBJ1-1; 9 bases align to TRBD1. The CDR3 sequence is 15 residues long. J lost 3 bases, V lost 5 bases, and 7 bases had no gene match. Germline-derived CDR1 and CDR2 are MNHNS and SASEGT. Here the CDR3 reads CASSLLTGGDTEAFF. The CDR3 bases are TGTGCCAGCAGTTTATTGACAGGGGGGGACACTGAAGCTTTCTTT.